This T cell receptor beta chain was recovered during a study of CXCR3-negative and CXCR3-positive naive CD8 T cells. Preparation of TRB cDNA libraries relied on 5' RACE carrying UMI labels. TCRdb re-called the 5' RACE reads; one entry per CDR3 protein, DNA not given. This repertoire includes approximately 49,000 distinct CDR3 sequences. The CDR3 contains 13 residues. Germline lookup yields CDR1 KGHSH and CDR2 LQKENI. Regarding the study as a whole: Within a donor, both naive subsets shared TRBV-TRBJ usage, unlike memory cells.

On this clonotype itself: Its antigen is currently unknown.

The V and J genes are TRBV18 and TRBJ2-1; TCRdb reports TRBD2, a call that lacks DNA to check it against. Sequences were obtained from memory CD8+ T cells from blood. This clonotype was obtained from a human donor in good health. Some clones in this sample may be carry-over from other donors' samples. The CDR3 spells CASSPSSANEQFF.